This T cell receptor (beta chain) was identified during a study of T-cell reconstitution after alpha-beta-depleted transplantation in children. Findings and caveats of the study: At one year after transplant, newly produced T cells mostly accounted for T-cell counts and diversity. Two months or so post-transplant, alpha-beta T cells reportedly derived from several hundred expanded graft clones.

Concerning this clonotype: Its antigen remains unidentified.

Unmatched junction bases numbered 7, after V lost 1 base and J lost 5 bases. Germline values: CDR1 LGHNA, CDR2 YSLEER. This CDR3 has 15 residues. For TCRbeta, the library was prepared with unique molecular identifiers. TCRdb independently ran MiXCR on the PCR reads; one entry per CDR3 protein. The sample lists hundreds of thousands of distinct CDR3 sequences; about an eighth were seen once. The chain carries TRBV4-3 and TRBJ2-7; 8 nucleotides agree with TRBD2. Sequencing was performed on PBMCs, mostly from graft donor cells, taken 360 days after TCRalphabeta/CD19-depleted stem cell transplant. The TCR comes from a male patient younger than 18 who had a stem cell transplant for acute myeloid leukemia, so the T cells may come from the graft donor. CDR3 residues: CASSQGGAGVDEQYF. As DNA, the CDR3 is TGCGCCAGCAGCCAAGGTGGAGCGGGAGTTGACGAGCAGTACTTC.